This TCR beta chain was documented in a study of T-cell memory formation after mild COVID-19. Study results and caveats: Pre-infection memory carried some responding clones, suggesting that cross-reactive memory joined.

This CDR3 is 16 amino acids long. The germline gives CDR1 SGHVS, CDR2 FNYEAQ. With V trimmed by 0 bases and J by 6 bases, 8 bases remained unmatched. This clonotype was seen only a few times. As yet, its antigen is unknown. 5'RACE with constant-segment primers yielded barcoded, UMI-tagged TCR alpha and TCR beta cDNA libraries. Each CDR3 protein gets one entry after TCRdb re-called the 5' RACE reads with MiXCR. Among over 400,000 distinct CDR3 sequences listed, about a quarter were seen once. The V call is TRBV7-6, the J call TRBJ2-1; TRBD2 matches at 7 bases. The clonotype originates from an adult woman who had mild COVID-19 (a few samples of this study predate the infection). Cell type and time point are not known. Sequenced: PBMCs or a T cell subset sorted from them (not recorded which). The CDR3 DNA follows: TGTGCCAGCAGCTTAGCGCCGGGGGGTTCTTCCAATGAGCAGTTCTTC. Translated, it gives CASSLAPGGSSNEQFF.